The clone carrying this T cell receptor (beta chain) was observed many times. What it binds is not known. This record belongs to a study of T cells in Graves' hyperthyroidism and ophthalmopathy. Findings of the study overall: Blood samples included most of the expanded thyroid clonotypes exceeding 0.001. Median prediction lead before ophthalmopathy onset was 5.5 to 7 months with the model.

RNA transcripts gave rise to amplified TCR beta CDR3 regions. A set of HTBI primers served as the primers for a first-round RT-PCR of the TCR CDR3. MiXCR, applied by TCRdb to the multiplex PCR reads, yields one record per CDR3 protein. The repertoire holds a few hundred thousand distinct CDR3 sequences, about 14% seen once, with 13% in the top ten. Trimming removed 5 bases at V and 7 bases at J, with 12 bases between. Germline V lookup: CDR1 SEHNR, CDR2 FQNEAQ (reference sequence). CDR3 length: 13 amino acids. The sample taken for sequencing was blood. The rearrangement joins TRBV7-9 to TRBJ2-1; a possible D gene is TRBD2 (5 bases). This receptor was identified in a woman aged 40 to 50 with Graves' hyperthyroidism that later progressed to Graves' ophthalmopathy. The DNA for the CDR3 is TGTGCCAGCAGCCCGCCGGGAAGGAATGAGCAGTTCTTC. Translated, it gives CASSPPGRNEQFF.